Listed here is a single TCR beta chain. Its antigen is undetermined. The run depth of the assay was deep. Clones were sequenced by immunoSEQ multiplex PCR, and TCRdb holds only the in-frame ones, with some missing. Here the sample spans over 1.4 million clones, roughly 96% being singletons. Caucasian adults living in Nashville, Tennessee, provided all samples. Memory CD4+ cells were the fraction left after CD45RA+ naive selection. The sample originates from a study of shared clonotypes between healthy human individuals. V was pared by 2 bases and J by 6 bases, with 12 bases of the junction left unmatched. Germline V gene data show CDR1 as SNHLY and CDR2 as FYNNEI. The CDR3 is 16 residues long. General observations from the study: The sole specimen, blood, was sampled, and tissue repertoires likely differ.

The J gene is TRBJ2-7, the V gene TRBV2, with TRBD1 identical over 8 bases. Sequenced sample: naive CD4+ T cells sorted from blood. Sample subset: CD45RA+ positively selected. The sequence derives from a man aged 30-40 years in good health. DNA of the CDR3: TGTGCCAGCAGTGAACAGGGGGCGTCCCTTTTGAGCGAGCAGTACTTC. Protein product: CASSEQGASLLSEQYF.